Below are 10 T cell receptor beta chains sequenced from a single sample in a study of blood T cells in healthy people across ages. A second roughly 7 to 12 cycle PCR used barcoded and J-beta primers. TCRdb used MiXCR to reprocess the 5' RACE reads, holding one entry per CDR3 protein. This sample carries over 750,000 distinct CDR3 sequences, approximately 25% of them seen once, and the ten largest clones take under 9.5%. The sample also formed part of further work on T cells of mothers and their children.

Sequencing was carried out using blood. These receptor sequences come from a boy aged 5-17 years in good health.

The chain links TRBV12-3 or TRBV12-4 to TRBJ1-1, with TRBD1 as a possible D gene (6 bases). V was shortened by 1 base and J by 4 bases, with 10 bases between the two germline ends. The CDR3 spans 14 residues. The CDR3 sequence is CASSLVGGITEAFF. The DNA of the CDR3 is TGTGCCAGCAGTTTAGTAGGGGGGATCACTGAAGCTTTCTTT.

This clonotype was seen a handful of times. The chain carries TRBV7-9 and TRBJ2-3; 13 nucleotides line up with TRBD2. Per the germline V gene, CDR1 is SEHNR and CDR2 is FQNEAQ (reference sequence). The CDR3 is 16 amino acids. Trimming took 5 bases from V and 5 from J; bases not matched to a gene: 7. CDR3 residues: CASSHGLAGALDTQYF. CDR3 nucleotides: TGTGCCAGCAGCCATGGACTAGCGGGGGCCTTAGATACGCAGTATTTT.

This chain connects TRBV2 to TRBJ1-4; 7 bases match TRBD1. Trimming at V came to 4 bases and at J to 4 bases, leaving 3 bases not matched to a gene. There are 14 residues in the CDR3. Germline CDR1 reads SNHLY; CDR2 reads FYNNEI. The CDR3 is CASSGDRINEKLFF. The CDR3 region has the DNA TGTGCCAGCAGTGGGGACAGAATTAATGAAAAACTGTTTTTT.

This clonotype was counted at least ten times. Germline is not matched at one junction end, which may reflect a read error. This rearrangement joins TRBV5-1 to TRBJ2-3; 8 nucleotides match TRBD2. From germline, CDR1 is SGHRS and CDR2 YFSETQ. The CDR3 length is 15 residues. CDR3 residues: CASSLTSASTDTQYF. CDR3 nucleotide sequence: TGTGCCAGCAGCTTGACTAGCGCTAGCACAGATACGCAGTATTTT. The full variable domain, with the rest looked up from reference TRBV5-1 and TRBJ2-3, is KAGVTQTPRYLIKTRGQQVTLSCSPISGHRSVSWYQQTPGQGLQFLFEYFSETQRNKGNFPGRFSGRQFSNSRSEMNVSTLELGDSALYLCASSLTSASTDTQYFGPGTRLTVL.

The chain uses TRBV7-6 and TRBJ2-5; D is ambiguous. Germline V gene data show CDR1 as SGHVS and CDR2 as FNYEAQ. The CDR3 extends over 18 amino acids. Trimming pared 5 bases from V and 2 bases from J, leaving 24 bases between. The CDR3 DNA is TGTGCCAGCAGCCCCCGATACCGCCGTCTCCCAACTCAAGAGACCCAGTACTTC. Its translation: CASSPRYRRLPTQETQYF.

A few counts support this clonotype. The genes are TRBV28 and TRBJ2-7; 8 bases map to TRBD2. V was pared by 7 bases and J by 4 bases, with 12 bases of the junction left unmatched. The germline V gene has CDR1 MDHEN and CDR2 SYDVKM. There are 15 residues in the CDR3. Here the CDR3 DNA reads TGTGCCAGCATAAATCTCCGGGAGGGCGCTTACGAGCAGTACTTC. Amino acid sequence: CASINLREGAYEQYF.

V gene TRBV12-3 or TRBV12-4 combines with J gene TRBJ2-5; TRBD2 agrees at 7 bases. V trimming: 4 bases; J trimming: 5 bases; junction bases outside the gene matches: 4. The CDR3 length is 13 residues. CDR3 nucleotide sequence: TGTGCCAGCAGTTACCCCGGGAGGGAGACCCAGTACTTC. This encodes CASSYPGRETQYF.

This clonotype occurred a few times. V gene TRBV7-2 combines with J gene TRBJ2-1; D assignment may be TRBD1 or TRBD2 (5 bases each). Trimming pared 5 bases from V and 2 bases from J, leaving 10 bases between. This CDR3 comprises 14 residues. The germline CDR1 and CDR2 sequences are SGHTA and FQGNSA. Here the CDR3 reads CASSTGTAYNEQFF. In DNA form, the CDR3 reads TGTGCCAGCAGCACCGGGACGGCCTACAATGAGCAGTTCTTC.

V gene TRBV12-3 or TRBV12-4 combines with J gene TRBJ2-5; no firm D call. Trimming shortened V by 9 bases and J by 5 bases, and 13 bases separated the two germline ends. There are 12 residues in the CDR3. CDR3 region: CASSIAGETQYF. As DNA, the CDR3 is TGTGCCAGTAGCATAGCTGGGGAGACCCAGTACTTC.

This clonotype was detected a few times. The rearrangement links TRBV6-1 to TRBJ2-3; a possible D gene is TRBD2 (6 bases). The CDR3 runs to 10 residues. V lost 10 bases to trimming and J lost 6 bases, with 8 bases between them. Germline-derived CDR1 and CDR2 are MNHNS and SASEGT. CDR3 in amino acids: CAIAGDTQYF. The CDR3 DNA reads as TGTGCCATCGCGGGGGATACGCAGTATTTT.